These T cell receptor beta chains were read from a single sample in a study of cytomegalovirus exposure and HLA in healthy donors. Some clones are missing from TCRdb's copy, which holds only in-frame ones; the method was immunoSEQ multiplex PCR. The sample holds about 130,000 clones; roughly 80% are singletons and the top ten take roughly 11%. Sequencing was performed on PBMCs. The receptors come from a man between 25 and 39 years old in good health and CMV-seropositive. CDR3s include the opening cysteine and the closing phenylalanine or tryptophan. A D gene is named only where the DNA matches it firmly. Rows give clone size only sometimes, using once, few, many, or a class for an expanded clone.

V,size,D,J,CDR3,DNA
TRBV2,-,-,TRBJ1-6,CASSSGQLNNSPLHF,TGTGCCAGCAGTAGCGGACAGTTAAATAATTCACCCCTCCACTTT
TRBV15,-,TRBD2,TRBJ2-1,CATSNRSGRAYEQFF,TGTGCCACCAGCAATCGGAGCGGGAGGGCGTATGAGCAGTTCTTC
TRBV18,-,TRBD1,TRBJ1-2,CASSSPTGPNYGYTF,TGTGCCAGCTCATCCCCGACAGGGCCGAACTATGGCTACACCTTC
TRBV29-1,-,-,TRBJ2-3,CSRGGDGSTDTQYF,TGCAGCAGGGGGGGGGACGGGAGCACAGATACGCAGTATTTT
TRBV27,few,-,TRBJ2-7,CASSLGPTATYEQYF,TGTGCCAGCAGTTTAGGACCGACAGCTACCTACGAGCAGTACTTC
TRBV28,once,-,TRBJ1-2,CASSFSSAGYTF,TGTGCCAGCAGTTTCTCCAGCGCTGGCTACACCTTC
TRBV9,-,TRBD1,TRBJ1-2,CASSDPGKGARGNYGYTF,TGTGCCAGCAGCGATCCCGGAAAGGGGGCGAGGGGTAACTATGGCTACACCTTC
TRBV5-1,-,-,TRBJ2-2,CASTTGNTGELFF,TGCGCCAGCACCACAGGGAACACCGGGGAGCTGTTTTTT
TRBV4-3,-,TRBD2,TRBJ2-7,CASSRTSGGTYEQYF,TGCGCCAGCAGCCGCACTAGCGGGGGTACCTACGAGCAGTACTTC
TRBV27,-,TRBD2,TRBJ2-3,CASSPRLTSGSPDTQYF,TGTGCCAGCAGTCCGCGGTTGACTAGCGGGAGCCCAGATACGCAGTATTTT
TRBV7-3,few,TRBD1,TRBJ2-7,CASSLSWGPSQGEKVYEQYF,TGTGCCAGCAGCTTAAGTTGGGGACCCTCACAGGGGGAGAAGGTGTACGAGCAGTACTTC
TRBV13,-,-,TRBJ2-1,CASSPHLGSGSSYNEQFF,TGTGCCAGCAGTCCGCATCTAGGGTCGGGGAGCTCCTACAATGAGCAGTTCTTC
TRBV2,once,-,TRBJ2-7,CASSGLGLRAVSYEQYF,TGTGCCAGCAGTGGGCTTGGGCTGAGGGCGGTCTCCTACGAGCAGTACTTC
TRBV2,-,TRBD2,TRBJ2-1,CASSGIAGATNEQFF,TGTGCCAGCAGTGGTATAGCGGGAGCCACCAATGAGCAGTTCTTC
TRBV19,-,TRBD2,TRBJ2-1,CASSITSGSVNEQFF,TGTGCCAGTAGTATCACTAGCGGGAGTGTAAATGAGCAGTTCTTC
TRBV29-1,-,-,TRBJ1-1,CSVKGANTEAFF,TGCAGCGTGAAGGGAGCGAACACTGAAGCTTTCTTT
TRBV4-1,-,TRBD1,TRBJ2-1,CASSQAHRQGRKNEQFF,TGCGCCAGCAGCCAAGCGCATCGACAGGGCCGAAAGAATGAGCAGTTCTTC
TRBV12-5,-,-,TRBJ1-4,CASGLEKGHNNEKLFF,TGTGCTAGTGGTTTAGAGAAGGGGCACAATAATGAAAAACTGTTTTTT
TRBV6-5,-,TRBD1,TRBJ2-7,CASSLTGAASYEQYF,TGTGCCAGCAGCCTGACAGGGGCGGCCTCCTACGAGCAGTACTTC
TRBV4-1,-,TRBD1,TRBJ2-7,CASSQVGTDYEQYF,TGCGCCAGCAGCCAAGTAGGGACAGACTACGAGCAGTACTTC
TRBV6-6,-,TRBD1,TRBJ2-7,CASSYSRGLYEQYF,TGTGCCAGCAGTTACAGCAGGGGGCTATACGAGCAGTACTTC
TRBV29-1,-,TRBD1,TRBJ1-1,CSAETGGNTEAFF,TGCAGCGCTGAGACAGGGGGTAACACTGAAGCTTTCTTT
TRBV6-4,-,-,TRBJ2-7,CASSDSNPYDEQYF,TGTGCCAGCAGTGACTCAAACCCCTACGACGAGCAGTACTTC
TRBV11-2,-,TRBD1,TRBJ2-7,CASSRPGQYYEQYF,TGTGCCAGCAGTCGGCCGGGACAGTACTACGAGCAGTACTTC
TRBV18,-,TRBD1,TRBJ1-5,CASSPDRTGVNSNQPQHF,TGTGCCAGCTCACCAGACCGGACAGGGGTAAATAGCAATCAGCCCCAGCATTTT
TRBV27,-,-,TRBJ1-2,CASSLAGFGYTF,TGTGCCAGCAGTTTGGCAGGGTTTGGCTACACCTTC
TRBV5-1,-,TRBD1,TRBJ1-3,CASSTGQGILGNTIYF,TGCGCCAGCAGCACCGGACAGGGAATTTTAGGAAACACCATATATTTT
TRBV2,-,TRBD2,TRBJ2-2,CASGTGGRAGELFF,TGTGCCAGCGGGACGGGGGGGCGGGCCGGGGAGCTGTTTTTT
TRBV7-9,-,-,TRBJ2-1,CASSQTALQRPFNEQFF,TGTGCCAGCAGCCAGACGGCCTTACAGAGACCTTTCAATGAGCAGTTCTTC
TRBV19,few,-,TRBJ2-2,CASNRDYTGELFF,TGTGCCAGTAACAGGGATTACACCGGGGAGCTGTTTTTT
TRBV11-3,-,-,TRBJ2-3,CASSLDRVSDTQYF,TGTGCCAGCAGCTTAGATCGAGTGTCAGATACGCAGTATTTT
TRBV7-2,once,-,TRBJ2-1,CASSFGVREQFF,TGTGCCAGCAGCTTCGGGGTACGTGAGCAGTTCTTC
TRBV7-9,-,TRBD2,TRBJ2-1,CASSRTSADNEQFF,TGTGCCAGCAGCCGGACTAGCGCCGACAATGAGCAGTTCTTC
TRBV11-2,-,TRBD2,TRBJ2-6,CASSLVGGTGANVLTF,TGTGCCAGCAGCTTAGTGGGAGGGACTGGGGCCAACGTCCTGACTTTC
TRBV5-4,-,TRBD1,TRBJ1-4,CASSLVGQGNEKLFF,TGTGCCAGCAGCTTGGTGGGACAGGGGAATGAAAAACTGTTTTTT
TRBV4-3,-,-,TRBJ2-7,CASSQAATGGNSYEQYF,TGCGCCAGCAGCCAAGCAGCTACAGGAGGGAATTCCTACGAGCAGTACTTC
TRBV9,-,TRBD1,TRBJ2-3,CASSPTGVRTDTQYF,TGTGCCAGCAGCCCCACAGGGGTTCGCACAGATACGCAGTATTTT
TRBV2,-,-,TRBJ2-7,CASSVYEQYF,TGTGCCAGCAGCGTCTACGAGCAGTACTTC
TRBV15,-,TRBD1,TRBJ2-7,CATRGIPGQGKEQYF,TGTGCCACCAGGGGGATCCCGGGACAGGGTAAAGAGCAGTACTTC
TRBV7-6,-,TRBD1,TRBJ1-3,CASSWTGGFGNTIYF,TGTGCCAGCAGCTGGACAGGGGGTTTTGGAAACACCATATATTTT
TRBV27,-,-,TRBJ1-6,CASSSQDSPLHF,TGTGCCAGCAGTTCACAAGATTCACCCCTCCACTTT
TRBV19,-,-,TRBJ2-5,CASKGPGRRQPEGETQYF,TGTGCCAGTAAAGGGCCGGGAAGGAGACAACCAGAAGGGGAGACCCAGTACTTC
TRBV5-6,few,TRBD2,TRBJ2-7,CASSPGTSGHEQYF,TGTGCCAGCAGCCCTGGGACTAGCGGGCACGAGCAGTACTTC
TRBV7-2,-,TRBD1,TRBJ1-5,CASSPHGTGHNQPQHF,TGTGCCAGCAGTCCACACGGGACAGGACACAATCAGCCCCAGCATTTT
TRBV6-1,-,-,TRBJ2-2,CASSEQAGREDGELFF,TGTGCCAGTAGTGAACAAGCCGGGAGAGAGGACGGGGAGCTGTTTTTT
TRBV7-9,-,TRBD1,TRBJ1-1,CASSTLTGGLTEAFF,TGTGCCAGCAGCACCTTGACAGGGGGCCTCACTGAAGCTTTCTTT
TRBV7-6,-,TRBD2,TRBJ2-7,CASSLRLAGGEQYF,TGTGCCAGCAGCTTAAGACTAGCGGGAGGCGAGCAGTACTTC
TRBV5-1,-,-,TRBJ1-1,CASSRDTGNTEAFF,TGCGCCAGCAGCCGGGACACTGGGAACACTGAAGCTTTCTTT
TRBV6-5,-,TRBD1,TRBJ2-7,CASRTQGVPYEQYF,TGTGCCAGCAGGACACAGGGGGTCCCCTACGAGCAGTACTTC
TRBV27,-,-,TRBJ2-3,CASRRHGSADTQYF,TGTGCCAGCAGACGTCACGGGAGCGCAGATACGCAGTATTTT
TRBV9,-,TRBD1,TRBJ2-2,CASSLTGSTGELFF,TGTGCCAGCAGCCTGACAGGGAGCACCGGGGAGCTGTTTTTT
TRBV7-8,-,TRBD2,TRBJ2-5,CASSLRGETQYF,TGTGCCAGCAGCTTGCGGGGGGAGACCCAGTACTTC
TRBV5-4,-,TRBD1,TRBJ2-5,CASRRNRDSTETQYF,TGTGCCAGCAGACGTAACCGGGACAGTACAGAGACCCAGTACTTC